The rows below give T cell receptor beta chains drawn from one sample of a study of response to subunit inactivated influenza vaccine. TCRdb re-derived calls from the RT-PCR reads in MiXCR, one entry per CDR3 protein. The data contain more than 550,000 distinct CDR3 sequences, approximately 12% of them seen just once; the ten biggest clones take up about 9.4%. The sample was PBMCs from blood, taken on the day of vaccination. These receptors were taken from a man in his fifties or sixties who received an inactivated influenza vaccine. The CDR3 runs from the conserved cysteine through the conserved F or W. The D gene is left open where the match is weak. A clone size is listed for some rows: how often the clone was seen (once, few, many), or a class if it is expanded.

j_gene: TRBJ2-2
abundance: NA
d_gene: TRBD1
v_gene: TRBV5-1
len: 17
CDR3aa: CASSLWTGVLVSGELFF
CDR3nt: TGCGCCAGCAGCTTGTGGACAGGGGTTTTGGTATCCGGGGAGCTGTTTTTT

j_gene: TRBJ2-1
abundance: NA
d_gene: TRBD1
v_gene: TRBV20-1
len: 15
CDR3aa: CSAMDRDGPYNEQFF
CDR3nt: TGCAGTGCCATGGACAGGGATGGCCCCTACAATGAGCAGTTCTTC

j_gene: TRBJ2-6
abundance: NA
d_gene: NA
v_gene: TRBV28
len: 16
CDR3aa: CASSPGAKSGANVLTF
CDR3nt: TGTGCCAGCAGCCCTGGGGCGAAATCTGGGGCCAACGTCCTGACTTTC

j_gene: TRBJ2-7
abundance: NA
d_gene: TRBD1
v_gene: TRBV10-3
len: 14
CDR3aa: CAIKRQGALDEQYF
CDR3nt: TGTGCCATCAAACGACAGGGGGCTTTGGACGAGCAGTACTTC

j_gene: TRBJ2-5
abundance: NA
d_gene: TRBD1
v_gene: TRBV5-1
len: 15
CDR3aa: CASRIQGAPQETQYF
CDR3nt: TGCGCCAGCAGGATTCAGGGGGCCCCCCAAGAGACCCAGTACTTC

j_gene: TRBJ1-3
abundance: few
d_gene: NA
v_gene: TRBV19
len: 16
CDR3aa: CASSILGSNSGNTIYF
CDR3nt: TGTGCCAGTAGTATTTTGGGCTCCAACTCTGGAAACACCATATATTTT

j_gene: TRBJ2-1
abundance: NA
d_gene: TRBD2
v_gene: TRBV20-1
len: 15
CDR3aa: CSARTLAGGPGEQFF
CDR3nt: TGCAGTGCTAGAACACTAGCGGGAGGGCCGGGTGAGCAGTTCTTC

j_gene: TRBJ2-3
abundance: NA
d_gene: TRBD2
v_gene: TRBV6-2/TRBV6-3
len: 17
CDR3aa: CASGYPGLAGGTDTQYF
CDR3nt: TGTGCCAGCGGCTATCCGGGACTAGCGGGGGGCACAGATACGCAGTATTTT

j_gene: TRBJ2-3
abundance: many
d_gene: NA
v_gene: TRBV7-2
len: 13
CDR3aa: CASSIPGTDTQYF
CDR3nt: TGTGCCAGCAGCATCCCGGGCACAGATACGCAGTATTTT

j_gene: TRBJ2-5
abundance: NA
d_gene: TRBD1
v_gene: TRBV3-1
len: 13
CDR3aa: CASSLGTAETQYF
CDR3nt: TGTGCCAGCAGCCTAGGGACAGCCGAGACCCAGTACTTC

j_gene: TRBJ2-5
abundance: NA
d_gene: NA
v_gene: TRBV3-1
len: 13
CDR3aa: CASSPKPQETQYF
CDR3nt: TGTGCCAGCAGCCCAAAGCCCCAAGAGACCCAGTACTTC

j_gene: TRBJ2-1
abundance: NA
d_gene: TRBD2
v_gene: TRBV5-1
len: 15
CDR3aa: CASSRERGTYNEQFF
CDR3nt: TGCGCCAGCAGCAGAGAGCGGGGGACTTACAATGAGCAGTTCTTC

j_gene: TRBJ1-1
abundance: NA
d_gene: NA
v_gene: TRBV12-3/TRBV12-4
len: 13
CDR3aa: CASSFILGTEAFF
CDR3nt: TGTGCCAGCAGTTTTATCCTGGGGACTGAAGCTTTCTTT

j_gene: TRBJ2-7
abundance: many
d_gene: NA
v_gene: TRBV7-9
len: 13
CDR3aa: CASSLVGVGEQYF
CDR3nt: TGTGCCAGCAGCTTAGTGGGAGTGGGCGAGCAGTACTTC

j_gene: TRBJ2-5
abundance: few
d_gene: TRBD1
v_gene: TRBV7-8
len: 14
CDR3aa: CASSRDRWKETQYF
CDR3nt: TGTGCCAGCAGTCGGGACAGGTGGAAAGAGACCCAGTACTTC

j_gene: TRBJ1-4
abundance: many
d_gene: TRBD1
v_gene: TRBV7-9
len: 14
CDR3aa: CASSSGQGGEKLFF
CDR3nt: TGTGCCAGCAGCTCCGGACAGGGCGGTGAAAAACTGTTTTTT

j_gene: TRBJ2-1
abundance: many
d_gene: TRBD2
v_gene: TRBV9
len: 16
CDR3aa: CASSSGTSGAYNEQFF
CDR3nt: TGTGCCAGCAGCTCCGGGACTAGCGGGGCATACAATGAGCAGTTCTTC

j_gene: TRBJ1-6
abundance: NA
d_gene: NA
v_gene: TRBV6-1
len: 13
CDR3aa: CASSEGTNSPLHF
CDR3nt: TGTGCCAGCAGTGAAGGGACTAATTCACCCCTCCACTTT

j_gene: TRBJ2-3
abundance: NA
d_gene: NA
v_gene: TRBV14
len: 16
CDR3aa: CASSQFLRGGTDTQYF
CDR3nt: TGTGCCAGCAGCCAATTTCTTCGGGGAGGCACAGATACGCAGTATTTT

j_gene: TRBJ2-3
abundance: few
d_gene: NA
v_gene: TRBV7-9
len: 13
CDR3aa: CASSPSPEDTQYF
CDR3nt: TGTGCCAGCAGCCCCTCCCCTGAGGATACGCAGTATTTT

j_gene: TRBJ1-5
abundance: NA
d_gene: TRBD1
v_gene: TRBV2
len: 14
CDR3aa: CASSDRGPVQPQHF
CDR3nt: TGTGCCAGCAGTGACAGGGGGCCCGTTCAGCCCCAGCATTTT

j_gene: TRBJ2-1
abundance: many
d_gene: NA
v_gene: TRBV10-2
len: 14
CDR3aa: CASRVLSPYNEQFF
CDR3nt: TGCGCCAGCAGAGTCCTTTCCCCATACAATGAGCAGTTCTTC

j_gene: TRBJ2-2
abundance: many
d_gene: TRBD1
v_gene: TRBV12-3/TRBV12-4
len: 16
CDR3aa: CASSFRDRGHTGELFF
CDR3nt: TGTGCCAGCAGTTTCCGGGACAGGGGGCATACCGGGGAGCTGTTTTTT

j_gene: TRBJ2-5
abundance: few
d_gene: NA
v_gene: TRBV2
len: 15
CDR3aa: CASSWSEAAQETQYF
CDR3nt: TGTGCCAGCAGCTGGTCAGAGGCGGCCCAAGAGACCCAGTACTTC

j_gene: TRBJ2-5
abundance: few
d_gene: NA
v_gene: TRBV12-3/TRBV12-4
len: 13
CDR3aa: CASSFQYQETQYF
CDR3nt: TGTGCCAGCAGTTTCCAGTACCAAGAGACCCAGTACTTC

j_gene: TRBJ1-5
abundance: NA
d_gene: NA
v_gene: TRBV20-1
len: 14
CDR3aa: CSARSTGAAGPQHF
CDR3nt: TGCAGTGCTAGATCTACAGGTGCCGCGGGGCCCCAGCATTTT

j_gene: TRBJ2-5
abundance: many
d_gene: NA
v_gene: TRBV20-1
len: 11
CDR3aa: CSARDRETQYF
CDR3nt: TGCAGTGCTAGAGATCGGGAGACCCAGTACTTC

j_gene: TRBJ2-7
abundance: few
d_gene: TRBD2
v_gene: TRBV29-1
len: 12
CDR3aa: CSVTSVRDEQYF
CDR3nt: TGCAGCGTGACTAGCGTTAGAGACGAGCAGTACTTC

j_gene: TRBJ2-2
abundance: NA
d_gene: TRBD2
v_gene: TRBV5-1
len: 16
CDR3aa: CASSFAGTSGTGELFF
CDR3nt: TGCGCCAGCAGCTTTGCCGGGACTAGCGGCACCGGGGAGCTGTTTTTT

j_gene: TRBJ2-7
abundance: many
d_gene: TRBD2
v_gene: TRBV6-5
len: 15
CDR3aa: CASSLTSGRASEQYF
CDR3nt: TGTGCCAGCAGTTTAACTAGCGGGAGGGCCTCCGAGCAGTACTTC

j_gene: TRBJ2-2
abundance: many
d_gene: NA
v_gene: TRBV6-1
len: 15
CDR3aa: CASGAARHSVGELFF
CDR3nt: TGTGCCAGCGGGGCGGCTAGACACTCGGTCGGGGAGCTGTTTTTT

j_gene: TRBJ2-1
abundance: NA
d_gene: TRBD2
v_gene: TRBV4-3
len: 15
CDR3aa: CASSLWEGVTNEQFF
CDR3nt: TGCGCCAGCAGCCTCTGGGAGGGCGTAACCAATGAGCAGTTCTTC

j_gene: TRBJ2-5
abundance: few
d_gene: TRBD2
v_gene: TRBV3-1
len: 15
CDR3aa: CASSQVAGVRETQYF
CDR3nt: TGTGCCAGCAGCCAAGTGGCGGGGGTTAGAGAGACCCAGTACTTC

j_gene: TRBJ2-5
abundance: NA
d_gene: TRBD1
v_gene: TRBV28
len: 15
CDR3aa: CASRRDGTAKETQYF
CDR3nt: TGTGCCAGCAGACGTGACGGGACAGCCAAAGAGACCCAGTACTTC

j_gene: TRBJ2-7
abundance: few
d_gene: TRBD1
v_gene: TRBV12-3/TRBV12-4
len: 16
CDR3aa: CASSPSLTGSPYEQYF
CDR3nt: TGTGCCAGCAGTCCCTCCCTGACAGGGTCCCCCTACGAGCAGTACTTC

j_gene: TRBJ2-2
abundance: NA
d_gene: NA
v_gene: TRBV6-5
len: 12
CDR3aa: CASRLPEGELFF
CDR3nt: TGTGCCAGCAGACTACCCGAAGGGGAGCTGTTTTTT

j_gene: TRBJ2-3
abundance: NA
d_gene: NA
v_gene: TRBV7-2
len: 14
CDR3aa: CASSPILATDTQYF
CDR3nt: TGTGCCAGCAGCCCGATACTCGCCACAGATACGCAGTATTTT

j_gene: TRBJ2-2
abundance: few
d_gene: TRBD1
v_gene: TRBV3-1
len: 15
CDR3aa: CASSHGTGRTRELFF
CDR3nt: TGTGCCAGCAGCCATGGGACAGGGAGGACCCGGGAGCTGTTTTTT

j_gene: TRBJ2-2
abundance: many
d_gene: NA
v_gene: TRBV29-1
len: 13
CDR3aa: CSVARTVAGELFF
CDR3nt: TGCAGCGTCGCTCGGACGGTAGCCGGGGAGCTGTTTTTT

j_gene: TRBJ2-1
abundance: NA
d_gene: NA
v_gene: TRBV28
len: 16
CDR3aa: CASSLAEENSYNEQFF
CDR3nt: TGTGCCAGCAGTTTAGCAGAGGAAAACTCCTACAATGAGCAGTTCTTC

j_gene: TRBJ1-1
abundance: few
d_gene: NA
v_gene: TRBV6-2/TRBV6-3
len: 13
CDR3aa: CASSYEGNTEAFF
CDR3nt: TGTGCCAGCAGTTACGAGGGGAACACTGAAGCTTTCTTT

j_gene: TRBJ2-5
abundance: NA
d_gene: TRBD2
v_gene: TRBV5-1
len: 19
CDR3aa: CASSIGLAGVDPQSQTQYF
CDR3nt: TGCGCCAGCAGCATCGGACTAGCGGGAGTCGACCCCCAGTCACAGACCCAGTACTTC